These T cell receptor beta chains were read from a single sample in a study of CD8 T cells in Susac syndrome. TCRdb ran MiXCR on the immunoSEQ multiplex PCR reads and lists one entry per CDR3 protein. The repertoire includes around 130,000 distinct CDR3 sequences, roughly 94% of them detected once, and around 0.12% sits in the top ten. Input material: CD4+ T cells from PBMCs. The source of these receptors is a human donor with multiple sclerosis. The CDR3 runs from the conserved cysteine through the conserved F or W. D genes are given only for firm matches. Some rows have no size entry. The others give once, few or many, or a class for an expanded clone.

d_call,clone_size,j_call,v_call,cdr3_nt,cdr3_aa
.,.,TRBJ1-1,TRBV29-1,TGCAGCGTTGGGGGAGGCGGTTTGAACACTGAAGCTTTCTTT,CSVGGGGLNTEAFF
TRBD2,.,TRBJ2-7,TRBV5-1,TGCGCCAGCAGCTCGGAGGGACTAGCGGGGGCCTCCTACGAGCAGTACTTC,CASSSEGLAGASYEQYF
.,.,TRBJ1-2,TRBV6-2/TRBV6-3,TGTGCCAGCAACACGGGGGCTCTCTATGGCTACACCTTC,CASNTGALYGYTF
TRBD1,.,TRBJ1-2,TRBV20-1,TGCAGTGCTACCACAGGGGTGGATGGCTACACCTTC,CSATTGVDGYTF
TRBD1,.,TRBJ2-7,TRBV5-1,TGCGCCAGCAGCCAACAGGGACAGGGTGAATACGAGCAGTACTTC,CASSQQGQGEYEQYF
.,.,TRBJ2-2,TRBV7-7,TGTGCTAGCAGCTATCAGGGTACCGGGGAGCTGTTTTTT,CASSYQGTGELFF
TRBD1,.,TRBJ1-1,TRBV5-1,TGCGCCAGCAGCCTACATACAGGGGAACATGCTTTCTTT,CASSLHTGEHAFF
.,.,TRBJ2-1,TRBV6-2/TRBV6-3,TGTGCCAGCACCACACCCTATCGGGGCGGCAATGAGCAGTTCTTC,CASTTPYRGGNEQFF
.,.,TRBJ2-3,TRBV6-5,TGTGCCAGCAGGAACACAGATACGCAGTATTTT,CASRNTDTQYF
.,.,TRBJ2-2,TRBV7-3,TGTGCCAGCAGCTTAGACACCGGGGAGCTGTTTTTT,CASSLDTGELFF
.,.,TRBJ1-5,TRBV3-1,TGTGCCAGCAGCCAAGTTCAAGGGAGGAAGCCCCAGCATTTT,CASSQVQGRKPQHF
TRBD2,.,TRBJ2-3,TRBV3-1,TGTGCCAGCAGCCTCCAGACTAGCGGGAGAATTGCAGATACGCAGTATTTT,CASSLQTSGRIADTQYF
TRBD1,.,TRBJ1-2,TRBV7-9,TGTGCCAGCAGCTTAATGGGCCAGGGGGCATTTGGGGGCTACACCTTC,CASSLMGQGAFGGYTF
.,.,TRBJ1-2,TRBV6-6,TGTGCCAGCAGTTACCCAGGGGACTATGGCTACACCTTC,CASSYPGDYGYTF
.,.,TRBJ1-2,TRBV20-1,TGCAGTGCTAGTGAGGATGGCTACACCTTC,CSASEDGYTF
TRBD2,.,TRBJ2-3,TRBV7-8,TGTGCCAGCAGCCCCTTAGCGGGAGAGGAGGATACGCAGTATTTT,CASSPLAGEEDTQYF
.,.,TRBJ1-4,TRBV7-2,TGTGCCAGCAGCTTAGTAACAGCAACTAATGAAAAACTGTTTTTT,CASSLVTATNEKLFF
.,.,TRBJ1-3,TRBV12-3/TRBV12-4,TGTGCCAGCACCCAGGACAGATTTTACACCATATATTTT,CASTQDRFYTIYF
.,.,TRBJ1-5,TRBV6-6,TGTGCCAGCAGTTACTCGAGGGGCCCCCAGCCCCAGCATTTT,CASSYSRGPQPQHF
.,.,TRBJ1-1,TRBV30,TGTGCCTGGGGACACACTGAAGCTTTCTTT,CAWGHTEAFF
TRBD2,.,TRBJ2-1,TRBV7-3,TGTGCCAGCAGCCTGGGGGACCGGGGGGGAGAGCAGTTCTTC,CASSLGDRGGEQFF
TRBD1,.,TRBJ1-1,TRBV7-9,TGTGCCAGCAGCTCCGCATATCGACAGGGACTGAACACTGAAGCTTTCTTT,CASSSAYRQGLNTEAFF
TRBD2,.,TRBJ2-7,TRBV7-2,TGTGCCAGCAGCCCCAAGACTAGCGGGCGTTACGAGCAGTACTTC,CASSPKTSGRYEQYF
.,.,TRBJ1-1,TRBV5-1,TGCGCCAGCAGCTTGCTAGGGGTCACTGAAGCTTTCTTT,CASSLLGVTEAFF
TRBD1,.,TRBJ1-1,TRBV4-1,TGCGCCAGCAGCGCCTACGACAGGGGACGGACTGAAGCTTTCTTT,CASSAYDRGRTEAFF
.,.,TRBJ1-4,TRBV7-8,TGTGCCAGCAGCTCCCTGACAGTCCACAATGAAAAACTGTTTTTT,CASSSLTVHNEKLFF
.,.,TRBJ1-2,TRBV19,TGTGCCAGTACCCCGACAGGTGGGGTCCCCTATGGCTACACCTTC,CASTPTGGVPYGYTF
.,.,TRBJ2-3,TRBV19,TGTGCCAGTAAAGAAGAGGGGCGCACAGATACGCAGTATTTT,CASKEEGRTDTQYF
TRBD2,.,TRBJ2-5,TRBV20-1,TGCAGTGCGCTGCTAGCGGGAAAAGAGACCCAGTACTTC,CSALLAGKETQYF
TRBD2,.,TRBJ2-3,TRBV9,TGTGCCAGCAGCGCTCGGGAGGGCGTAGCAGCGTACACAGATACGCAGTATTTT,CASSAREGVAAYTDTQYF
.,few,TRBJ1-1,TRBV2,TGTGCCAGCAGTGGTCAGGGGACCACTGAAGCTTTCTTT,CASSGQGTTEAFF
.,.,TRBJ2-1,TRBV20-1,TGCAGTGCTAGGATGGGACCTTACAATGAGCAGTTCTTC,CSARMGPYNEQFF
.,.,TRBJ1-2,TRBV5-6,TGTGCCAGCAGCTTCGCGGGGCCTGGCGGCTACACCTTC,CASSFAGPGGYTF
.,.,TRBJ1-1,TRBV5-1,TGCGCCAGCAGCTCATCTTCGGCGAGCACTGAAGCTTTCTTT,CASSSSSASTEAFF
TRBD1,.,TRBJ2-3,TRBV2,TGTGCCAGCAGGCGGGACAGGACCTCAGATACGCAGTATTTT,CASRRDRTSDTQYF
.,.,TRBJ2-7,TRBV4-1,TGCGCCAGCAGCCAAGATGGGAAGGTAGTCCACAAGTACTACGAGCAGTACTTC,CASSQDGKVVHKYYEQYF
.,.,TRBJ1-4,TRBV10-3,TGTGCCTCGGGGACTAATGAAAAACTGTTTTTT,CASGTNEKLFF
.,.,TRBJ2-5,TRBV5-1,TGCGCCAGCAGCTTGGGAGGCGGAGCCAGGATAAAGACCCAGTACTTC,CASSLGGGARIKTQYF
.,.,TRBJ1-2,TRBV3-1,TGTGCCAGCAGCCAAGATGTTTCCTTTAACTATGGCTACACCTTC,CASSQDVSFNYGYTF
.,once,TRBJ1-5,TRBV2,TGTGCCAGCAGTGAGCAGGGAGGAAACAATCAGCCCCAGCATTTT,CASSEQGGNNQPQHF
TRBD1,.,TRBJ1-1,TRBV5-1,TGCGCCAGCAGCCGCACGGGACAGAGAATTTTGAACACTGAAGCTTTCTTT,CASSRTGQRILNTEAFF
.,.,TRBJ2-2,TRBV11-2,TGTGCCAGCAGGACGATCCAGGGCAGGAACACCGGGGAGCTGTTTTTT,CASRTIQGRNTGELFF
TRBD1,.,TRBJ1-1,TRBV12-3/TRBV12-4,TGTGCCAGCAGTCAAAGACAGGGTGGGGCGAACACTGAAGCTTTCTTT,CASSQRQGGANTEAFF
.,.,TRBJ1-2,TRBV6-5,TGTGCCAGCGCGGAACCGCCAAACTATGGCTACACCTTC,CASAEPPNYGYTF
.,once,TRBJ2-5,TRBV20-1,TGCAGTGCTAGAGATCAGGGTAGAGGGGAGACCCAGTACTTC,CSARDQGRGETQYF
.,.,TRBJ1-2,TRBV2,TGTGCCAGCAGTGAAGCACAGGACCACCTCTATGGCTACACCTTC,CASSEAQDHLYGYTF
.,once,TRBJ1-3,TRBV3-1,TGTGCCAGCAGCCAAGGATCCGGAACGTTCTCTGGAAACACCATATATTTT,CASSQGSGTFSGNTIYF
TRBD1,.,TRBJ2-7,TRBV18,TGTGCCAGCTCACCATTTTCCGGGACAGGGGATACCGAGCAGTACTTC,CASSPFSGTGDTEQYF
.,.,TRBJ2-2,TRBV4-2,TGTGCCAGCAGCCAGATGACAGCGAACACCGGGGAGCTGTTTTTT,CASSQMTANTGELFF
.,.,TRBJ1-2,TRBV12-3/TRBV12-4,TGTGCCAGCAGTTCCGGGCCCTATGGCTACACCTTC,CASSSGPYGYTF
TRBD1,.,TRBJ1-2,TRBV18,TGTGCCAGCTCACCACCCGACAGGGGGAACTATGGCTACACCTTC,CASSPPDRGNYGYTF